A selection of T cell receptor beta chains follows, all from one sample in a study of blood T cell repertoires in COVID-19. Profiling relied on immunoSEQ multiplex PCR, and the TCRdb table lists in-frame clones only, not all of them. The repertoire includes hundreds of thousands of clones, around 89% of them detected once, and 4.3% sits in the top ten. The specimen sequenced was peripheral blood. These receptors were obtained from a woman aged 25 to 39 with acute or convalescent COVID-19. CDR3s include the opening cysteine and the closing phenylalanine or tryptophan. A D gene is named only where the DNA matches it firmly. Rows give clone size only sometimes, using once, few, many, or a class for an expanded clone.

D	size	J	length	V	DNA	CDR3
TRBD1	-	TRBJ1-1	13	TRBV29-1	TGCAGCGCCGGGACAGGGTTGGACACTGAAGCTTTCTTT	CSAGTGLDTEAFF
-	once	TRBJ1-5	15	TRBV18	TGTGCCAGCTCAGAAGCGACAGGTACCCTTCAGCCCCAGCATTTT	CASSEATGTLQPQHF
-	-	TRBJ1-4	15	TRBV11-1	TGTGCCAGCAGCGGAGGGTCGGGGTTTGACGAAAAACTGTTTTTT	CASSGGSGFDEKLFF
-	-	TRBJ1-5	17	TRBV19	TGTGCCAGTAGTCCCCTCCACGAGCGGTGGGTAGGCCAGCCCCAGCATTTT	CASSPLHERWVGQPQHF
-	once	TRBJ1-5	17	TRBV21-1	TGTGCCAGCAGCAAGAGGGGTCAGCAGGGGTACAATCAGCCCCAGCATTTT	CASSKRGQQGYNQPQHF
-	once	TRBJ2-3	15	TRBV28	TGTGCCAGCAGTGTCGGGGGAACAGGAGCAGATACGCAGTATTTT	CASSVGGTGADTQYF
TRBD1	-	TRBJ2-4	15	TRBV7-8	TGTGCCAGCAGCGCGGACAGGGGTGAGCTGGTCATTCAGTACTTC	CASSADRGELVIQYF
TRBD2	-	TRBJ2-1	18	TRBV5-1	TGCGCCAGCAGCTGGAACCCACTAGCGGGGGGGCTATTTAATGAGCAGTTCTTC	CASSWNPLAGGLFNEQFF
-	-	TRBJ1-1	14	TRBV2	TGTGCCAGCAGTGAAGTAGGGCGGGGGACTGAAGCTTTCTTT	CASSEVGRGTEAFF
TRBD1	-	TRBJ1-2	16	TRBV3-1/TRBV3-2	TGTGCCAGCAGCCAATTTCGACAGGGAACGAGCTATGGCTACACCTTC	CASSQFRQGTSYGYTF
-	few	TRBJ1-1	13	TRBV28	TGTGCCAGCAGTTTAGACATGAACACTGAAGCTTTCTTT	CASSLDMNTEAFF
-	-	TRBJ1-2	15	TRBV3-1/TRBV3-2	TGTGCCAGCAGCCGAGGAGCACGGCCCACCTATGGCTACACCTTC	CASSRGARPTYGYTF
TRBD1	once	TRBJ2-1	13	TRBV7-3	TGTGCCAGCAGCTCGGACAGGGTTAATGAGCAGTTCTTC	CASSSDRVNEQFF